Shown below are 9 T cell receptor beta chains from a single sample sequenced in a study of T cell changes during pregnancy in multiple sclerosis (dated by TCRdb to about 2019). Library generation was performed with the immunoSEQ multiplex PCR assay. The immuneACCESS repertoire file appears here via TCRdb, limited to in-frame rearrangements. These files lack a portion of the clones; in checked studies, under half of the deficit traces to unresolved V genes, and the cause of the others is not known. The sample table lists 45,000 to 55,000 clones, almost 95% of them with a count of one. The biggest ten clones account for roughly 0.91% of the sample. The material was CD4+ T cells from peripheral blood mononuclear cells, obtained in the second trimester of pregnancy. The receptors derive from a female donor in good health, enrolled as a control in a pregnancy study.

The rearrangement joins TRBV28 to TRBJ1-3, with TRBD1 as a possible D gene (5 bases). CDR1 is MDHEN and CDR2 is SYDVKM in the germline V gene. Trimming took 7 bases from V and 2 from J, leaving 12 bases between them. The CDR3 length is 14 residues. The CDR3 sequence: CASTEGATGNTIYF. The CDR3 region has the DNA TGTGCCAGCACGGAAGGGGCGACTGGAAACACCATATATTTT.

V and J are TRBV10-1 and TRBJ1-2; TRBD1 matches 10 bases. Germline V gene data show CDR1 as WNHNN and CDR2 as SYGVQD (reference sequence). The CDR3 spans 13 residues. After removal of 4 bases from V and 8 bases from J, the junction contained 4 bases not matched to a gene. CDR3 coding DNA: TGCGCCAGCAGTGCCGGGACAGGGGAAGGCTACACCTTC. As protein: CASSAGTGEGYTF.

The chain couples TRBV7-3 to TRBJ2-1, with 11 bases that match TRBD2. V shed 5 bases and J 8 bases; nucleotides not matched to a gene: 5. The length of the CDR3 is 14 residues. Germline V CDR1 and CDR2: SGHTA, FQGTGA. The CDR3 region has the DNA TGTGCCAGCAGCGCACTAGCGGGAGCCGATGAGCAGTTCTTC. Its translation: CASSALAGADEQFF.

The chain recombines TRBV19 with TRBJ2-3, with TRBD1 identical over 10 bases. V dropped 4 bases and J dropped 4; count of bases not matched to a gene: 8. The CDR3 loop spans 16 amino acids. CDR1 and CDR2 (germline): LNHDA, SQIVND (reference sequence). The DNA for the CDR3 is TGTGCCAGTAGTACCAGGGACAGGGGTGCACCAGATACGCAGTATTTT. Residues: CASSTRDRGAPDTQYF.

The chain combines TRBV27 with TRBJ2-7, with 8 positions matching TRBD2. Germline loops: CDR1 MNHEY, CDR2 SMNVEV (reference sequence). V dropped 5 bases and J dropped 0; count of bases not matched to a gene: 3. The CDR3 runs to 14 residues. CDR3 in amino acids: CASSPSGYSYEQYF. CDR3 bases: TGTGCCAGCAGTCCTAGCGGGTACTCCTACGAGCAGTACTTC.

This clone was counted a few times. This chain links TRBV28 with TRBJ2-2; perhaps TRBD1 as D (6 bases). In germline, CDR1 is MDHEN, CDR2 SYDVKM. This CDR3 has 15 amino acids. V lost 3 bases, J lost 7 bases, and 15 bases lay in between. The CDR3 DNA reads as TGTGCCAGCAGTTTGGCTGGGGGCGAGAGCGGGGAGCTGTTTTTT. Protein sequence: CASSLAGGESGELFF.

V gene TRBV6-6 combines with J gene TRBJ2-2; D perhaps matches TRBD1 (6 bases). CDR1 is MNHNY and CDR2 is SVGAGI in the germline V gene (reference sequence). The CDR3 has 15 residues. The V end was cut by 2 bases, the J end by 5 bases, with 12 bases between. The CDR3 spells CASSYVGQGTGELFF. DNA for the CDR3: TGTGCCAGCAGTTACGTTGGGCAGGGGACCGGGGAGCTGTTTTTT.

The chain employs TRBV19 and TRBJ1-2, with a weak D call TRBD1 (6 bases). CDR1 and CDR2 from the germline V gene are LNHDA and SQIVND (reference sequence). This CDR3 has 14 residues. The V end lost 5 bases, the J end lost 4 bases, and 14 bases lay between the germline ends. The CDR3 here is CASSPHSQGYGYTF. Here the CDR3 DNA reads TGTGCCAGTAGTCCTCACTCACAGGGCTATGGCTACACCTTC.

The chain couples TRBV27 to TRBJ1-1; 7 bases are a match to TRBD1. V trimming: 5 bases; J trimming: 4 bases; junction bases outside the gene matches: 1. CDR3 length equals 12 residues. Germline assignment: CDR1 MNHEY and CDR2 SMNVEV (reference sequence). The CDR3 nucleotides read TGTGCCAGCAGTAGGGACAGCACTGAAGCTTTCTTT. Encoded protein: CASSRDSTEAFF.